This T cell receptor (beta chain) originates from a study of tumor-infiltrating lymphocytes in primary liver carcinoma. Both RNA and DNA were isolated together from about 20-30 mg of bulk tissue that had not been sorted. A constant-region primer primed TCR beta cDNA synthesis from about 0.55 ug of total RNA. Library construction for TCR beta comprised three nested multiplex PCR rounds performed with slightly modified ARM-PCR. PCR rounds one and two used TRBV1-TRBV30 forward primers with a C-beta reverse primer for around 9 cycles each. One entry per CDR3 protein, called by TCRdb with MiXCR from the multiplex PCR reads. The table records about 64,000 distinct CDR3 sequences, roughly two thirds of them present only once. Points on this clonotype: The junction departs from germline at one end; a sequencing error may be responsible.

The V gene's germline CDR1 is SQVTM and CDR2 ANQGSEA. The CDR3 length is 15 residues. The rearrangement joins TRBV29-1 to TRBJ1-1; perhaps TRBD1 as D (5 bases). The sequencing input was liver tumor tissue from sampling region 4. Subset in this sample: tumor region T4, right-lateral pole. The sequence was obtained from a man aged 40-50 years with primary liver carcinoma and hepatitis B virus infection. CDR3 sequence: CIVAPGWGMNTEAFF. As DNA, the CDR3 is TGCATCGTTGCCCCAGGTTGGGGGATGAACACTGAAGCTTTCTTT.